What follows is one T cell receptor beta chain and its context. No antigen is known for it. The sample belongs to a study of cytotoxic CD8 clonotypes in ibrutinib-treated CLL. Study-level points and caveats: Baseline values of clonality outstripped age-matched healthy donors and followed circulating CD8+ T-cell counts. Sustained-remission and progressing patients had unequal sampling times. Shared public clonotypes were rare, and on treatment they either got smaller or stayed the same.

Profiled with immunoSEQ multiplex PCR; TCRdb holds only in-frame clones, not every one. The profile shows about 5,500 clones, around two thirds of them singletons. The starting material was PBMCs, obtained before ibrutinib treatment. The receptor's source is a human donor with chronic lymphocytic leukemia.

CDR3 coding DNA: TGCGCCAGCAGCCAAGTCGGTCGCGAGGAAGCTTTCTTT. Its protein is CASSQVGREEAFF. This chain connects TRBV4-1 to TRBJ1-1; the D is unclear. The V end lost 1 base, the J end lost 8 bases, and 11 bases lay between the germline ends. The germline V gene encodes CDR1 MGHRA and CDR2 YSYEKL. This CDR3 has 13 amino acids.